The next 16 T cell receptor beta chains were all read from a single sample in a study of blood T cell repertoires in COVID-19. Profiled with immunoSEQ multiplex PCR; TCRdb holds only in-frame clones, not every one. The sample includes nearly 350,000 clones, about 88% seen only once; the top ten take just under 7.5%. Material: peripheral blood. These receptors all stem from a woman in her 70s with COVID-19, enrolled during active disease.

The V call is TRBV4-1, the J call TRBJ1-4, with D perhaps TRBD1 (5 bases). Germline lookup yields CDR1 MGHRA and CDR2 YSYEKL. CDR3 size: 15 residues. V lost 0 bases, J lost 8 bases, and 13 bases lay in between. CDR3 protein: CASSQDQGVWEKLFF. As DNA, the CDR3 is TGCGCCAGCAGCCAAGATCAAGGGGTTTGGGAAAAACTGTTTTTT.

The V gene is TRBV30, the J gene TRBJ2-1, with 8 nucleotides matching TRBD1. Germline V gives CDR1 GTSNPN, CDR2 SVGIG (reference sequence). The V segment lost 2 bases and the J segment 8 bases; nucleotides outside the gene matches: 17. The CDR3 spans 17 residues. The CDR3, as DNA: TGTGCCTGGAGTCCCGATAGGGACAGGCCGCTAAGGCATGAGCAGTTCTTC. It yields the protein CAWSPDRDRPLRHEQFF.

The genes are TRBV9 and TRBJ2-1; TRBD2 aligns across 10 bases. The V gene end was trimmed by 3 bases and the J gene end by 3 bases; junction bases not matched to a gene: 6. Per germline, CDR1 SGDLS and CDR2 YYNGEE. CDR3 length: 16 residues. CDR3 nucleotides: TGTGCCAGCAGCGACAGCGGGGGGGCCAGCTACAATGAGCAGTTCTTC. Translating it yields CASSDSGGASYNEQFF.

The chain has TRBV7-9 and TRBJ2-3, with 8 bases aligning to TRBD2. This CDR3 has 16 residues. Germline CDR1 SEHNR, CDR2 FQNEAQ (reference sequence). Unmatched junction bases numbered 10, after V lost 7 bases and J lost 1 base. The CDR3 here is CASTLGGGQGTDTQYF. The CDR3 DNA is TGTGCCAGCACCCTCGGCGGGGGGCAGGGCACAGATACGCAGTATTTT.

The rearrangement joins TRBV27 to TRBJ2-1; TRBD2 is a possible D gene (6 bases). The length of the CDR3 is 14 residues. CDR1 is MNHEY and CDR2 is SMNVEV in the germline V gene (reference sequence). Trimming pared 5 bases from V and 8 bases from J, leaving 16 bases between. CDR3 residues: CASSPGRRGYEQFF. CDR3 in DNA: TGTGCCAGCAGTCCAGGGAGGAGAGGGTATGAGCAGTTCTTC.

V gene TRBV27 combines with J gene TRBJ1-2; no definite D call. This CDR3 contains 15 residues. Germline-derived CDR1 and CDR2 are MNHEY and SMNVEV (reference sequence). With 3 bases removed from V and 9 bases from J, the gap between germline ends came to 20 bases. The CDR3 spells CASSLSGQAAGRYTF. Here the CDR3 DNA reads TGTGCCAGCAGTTTGAGCGGGCAGGCCGCCGGGCGCTACACCTTC.

V is TRBV30 and J is TRBJ2-5; 11 nucleotides match TRBD2. CDR3 length: 15 residues. Germline lookup yields CDR1 GTSNPN and CDR2 SVGIG (reference sequence). Losses at the gene ends were 6 bases for V and 5 bases for J; bases not matched to a gene: 11. CDR3 in amino acids: CACTLAGGVWETQYF. As DNA, the CDR3 is TGTGCCTGCACTCTAGCGGGGGGCGTATGGGAGACCCAGTACTTC.

The chain couples TRBV7-8 to TRBJ2-2, with a tentative D call TRBD2 (6 bases). From germline, CDR1 is SGHVS and CDR2 FQNEAQ. The CDR3 length is 15 residues. V lost 3 bases and J lost 6, with 14 bases in between. The CDR3 DNA reads as TGTGCCAGCAGCTTGGTCCGACTAGGCCCCGGGGAGCTGTTTTTT. Its translation: CASSLVRLGPGELFF.

The CDR3 nucleotides read TGCAGCGTTGACAAGAGGGAGAGCGTCCGGGTTCTCGAGTCGCACTATGGCTACACCTTC. Amino acids: CSVDKRESVRVLESHYGYTF. The rearrangement uses TRBV29-1 and TRBJ1-2, with D unresolved. This CDR3 has 20 residues. The germline V gene encodes CDR1 SQVTM and CDR2 ANQGSEA. The V and J ends lost 3 bases and 3 bases respectively, with 32 bases between them.

The rearrangement links TRBV6-5 to TRBJ1-5; 8 nucleotides agree with TRBD1. Looked up from germline, CDR1 is MNHEY and CDR2 is SVGAGI. The V gene end was trimmed by 11 bases and the J gene end by 7 bases; junction bases not matched to a gene: 7. There are 12 residues in the CDR3. The CDR3 loop reads CASGQGDQPQHF. As DNA, the CDR3 is TGTGCCTCCGGACAGGGCGACCAGCCCCAGCATTTT.

The gene calls are TRBV28 and TRBJ1-5, with a possible D match to TRBD1 (5 bases). CDR1 and CDR2 (germline): MDHEN, SYDVKM. This CDR3 is built from 13 residues. The V and J ends lost 5 bases and 7 bases respectively, with 12 bases between them. The CDR3 coding sequence is TGTGCCAGCAGTCGACCCTCAGGGCAGCCCCAGCATTTT. Protein product: CASSRPSGQPQHF.

The chain recombines TRBV6-5 with TRBJ1-1, with 7 bases identical to TRBD1. There are 15 residues in the CDR3. Looked up from germline, CDR1 is MNHEY and CDR2 is SVGAGI. After removal of 7 bases from V and 2 bases from J, the junction contained 10 bases not matched to a gene. The CDR3 coding sequence is TGTGCCAGCACCTTCTTCAGGGGGAGCAACACTGAAGCTTTCTTT. It is translated as CASTFFRGSNTEAFF.

As DNA, the CDR3 is TGTGCCATCAGCGGTAAGTCGAACACTGAAGCTTTCTTT. Protein: CAISGKSNTEAFF. The chain uses TRBV10-3 and TRBJ1-1; D gene ambiguous. The CDR3 totals 13 residues. Trimming took off 6 bases at V and 1 base at J, with 9 bases between the two ends. Germline CDR1 and CDR2: ENHRY and SYGVKD.

V usage is TRBV3-1 (or the pseudogene TRBV3-2) and J usage is TRBJ2-7; 11 bases are a match to TRBD1. The length of the CDR3 is 16 residues. Germline V CDR1 and CDR2: LGHDT, YNNKEL (reference sequence). Losses at the gene ends were 2 bases for V and 7 bases for J; bases not matched to a gene: 10. The CDR3 loop is CASSQISDRGLREQYF. The CDR3 DNA sequence: TGTGCCAGCAGCCAAATCTCGGACAGGGGGCTTCGAGAGCAGTACTTC.

This chain uses TRBV5-6 with TRBJ2-4, with 8 bases aligning to TRBD2. CDR1 and CDR2 from the germline V gene are SGHDT and YYEEEE. Trimming took 1 base from V and 4 from J; bases not matched to a gene: 10. CDR3 length: 17 residues. The CDR3 spells CASSLMASGGLKNIQYF. As DNA, the CDR3 is TGTGCCAGCAGCTTGATGGCAAGCGGGGGACTGAAAAACATTCAGTACTTC.

This chain joins TRBV5-1 and TRBJ2-7, with 7 bases aligning to TRBD1. The trim removed 1 base at V and 2 bases at J, leaving 3 bases unmatched. The CDR3 consists of 14 residues. Germline V lookup: CDR1 SGHRS, CDR2 YFSETQ. CDR3 region: CASSLTGAPYEQYF. CDR3 in DNA: TGCGCCAGCAGCTTGACAGGGGCCCCCTACGAGCAGTACTTC.